The 15 T cell receptor beta chains reported below all come from one sample, sequenced in a study of Graves' ophthalmopathy and Graves' hyperthyroidism. Amplification from RNA transcripts yielded the TCR beta CDR3 regions. Scientists carried out first-round RT-PCR using HTBI primers and then a second-round multiplex PCR. In TCRdb, the multiplex PCR reads were re-called with MiXCR into one record per CDR3 protein. The profile shows around 590,000 distinct CDR3 sequences, less than 40% of them singletons. The sequencing input was peripheral blood or thyroid tissue (not recorded which). The source of these receptors is an adult man with Graves' hyperthyroidism.

For this clonotype: This may come from a read error, since a much larger clone is one base off. The genes are TRBV20-1 and TRBJ2-3; 14 bases are a match to TRBD2. The germline CDR1 and CDR2 sequences are DFQATT and SNEGSKA (reference sequence). CDR3 length equals 14 residues. The CDR3 here is CGAQTSGGVDTQYF. CDR3 coding DNA: TGCGGTGCGCAGACTAGCGGGGGGGTGGATACGCAGTATTTT.

This clonotype appeared once. The chain has TRBV7-3 and TRBJ2-2; D ambiguous. Between the trimmed V and J ends, which lost 1 base and 11 bases, there was a span of 20 bases. Germline lookup yields CDR1 SGHTA and CDR2 FQGTGA. CDR3 length equals 16 residues. In DNA, the CDR3 is TGTGCCAGCAGCTTAAAAGGAGTGAGCGCCTACAATGAGCTGTTTTTT. Its protein is CASSLKGVSAYNELFF.

This clonotype was seen ten or more times. The junction departs from germline at one end; a sequencing error may be responsible. The V call is TRBV11-2, the J call TRBJ2-7, with unresolved D. In germline, CDR1 is SGHAT, CDR2 FQNNGV. There are 14 residues in the CDR3. The DNA for the CDR3 is TGTGCTAGCAGCTTGTCGGCAGGCTCCTACGAGCAGTACTTC. Translated, it gives CASSLSAGSYEQYF.

V and J are TRBV18 and TRBJ1-1, with D perhaps TRBD1 (6 bases). Germline CDR1 reads KGHSH; CDR2 reads LQKENI. The CDR3 sequence is 17 residues long. V was shortened by 0 bases and J by 1 base, with 15 bases between the two germline ends. CDR3: CASSPPRQAGWNTEAFF. CDR3 DNA sequence: TGTGCCAGCTCACCACCTAGACAGGCAGGGTGGAACACTGAAGCTTTCTTT.

V is TRBV24-1 and J is TRBJ1-4, with 9 bases aligning to TRBD1. This CDR3 is 14 amino acids long. The V gene end was trimmed by 5 bases and the J gene end by 8 bases; junction bases not matched to a gene: 5. The germline CDR1 and CDR2 sequences are KGHDR and SFDVKD. In DNA form, the CDR3 reads TGTGCCACCAGTGGGGGACAGGGCAAAGAAAAACTGTTTTTT. This sequence encodes CATSGGQGKEKLFF.

V gene TRBV24-1 combines with J gene TRBJ1-5; 11 bases are shared with TRBD1. This CDR3 spans 14 amino acids. Germline CDR1 KGHDR, CDR2 SFDVKD. Unmatched junction bases numbered 3, after V lost 7 bases and J lost 5 bases. CDR3 bases: TGTGCCACCAGGGGACAGGGGGTCGATCAGCCCCAGCATTTT. As protein: CATRGQGVDQPQHF.

This clonotype appeared many times. This chain connects TRBV2 to TRBJ1-1; D is unresolved. The CDR3 consists of 14 residues. From germline, CDR1 is SNHLY and CDR2 FYNNEI. V dropped 6 bases and J dropped 5 bases, with 16 bases sitting between them. The CDR3 region has the DNA TGTGCCAGCAGGCCGTCGTCGGTGGCGACTGAAGCTTTCTTT. Protein product: CASRPSSVATEAFF.

This clonotype was seen repeatedly, ten times or more. This rearrangement joins TRBV5-6 to TRBJ2-7; 12 nucleotides agree with TRBD2. The CDR3 covers 16 residues. V gave up 2 bases and J gave up 2 bases; unmatched junction bases: 5. Germline CDR1 SGHDT, CDR2 YYEEEE. CDR3 coding DNA: TGTGCCAGCAGCTTCGGACTAGCGGGATTCCCCTACGAGCAGTACTTC. Its translation: CASSFGLAGFPYEQYF.

This clonotype came up many times. V and J are TRBV7-2 and TRBJ1-2, with D possibly TRBD1 on 6 matching bases. V dropped 5 bases and J dropped 7 bases, with 14 bases sitting between them. This CDR3 is 13 amino acids long. CDR1 SGHTA and CDR2 FQGNSA come from the germline V gene. CDR3 sequence: CASSTYRVRGYTF. The CDR3 DNA sequence: TGTGCCAGCAGCACTTACAGGGTCCGTGGCTACACCTTC.

The V gene is TRBV29-1, the J gene TRBJ2-7, with no clear D. The germline gives CDR1 SQVTM, CDR2 ANQGSEA. This CDR3 is 12 amino acids long. The ends were cut back, 3 bases at V and 2 bases at J, with 8 bases in the middle. The CDR3 here is CSVETGAYEQYF. The CDR3, as DNA: TGCAGCGTTGAGACTGGGGCCTACGAGCAGTACTTC.

Many counts were recorded for this clonotype. The chain uses TRBV7-8 and TRBJ2-7; no clear D gene. The CDR3 extends over 16 amino acids. In germline, CDR1 is SGHVS, CDR2 FQNEAQ. Trimming left V 0 bases short and J 0 bases short, with 12 bases between. Here the CDR3 DNA reads TGTGCCAGCAGCTTAGCGGCTGAGGCAAACTCCTACGAGCAGTACTTC. Amino acid sequence: CASSLAAEANSYEQYF. Full variable domain (missing parts from reference TRBV7-8 and TRBJ2-7): GAGVSQSPRYKVAKRGQDVALRCDPISGHVSLFWYQQALGQGPEFLTYFQNEAQLDKSGLPSDRFFAERPEGSVSTLKIQRTQQEDSAVYLCASSLAAEANSYEQYFGPGTRLTVT.

V usage is TRBV7-9 and J usage is TRBJ1-1; 8 bases align to TRBD1. The germline V gene encodes CDR1 SEHNR and CDR2 FQNEAQ (reference sequence). V gave up 3 bases and J gave up 4 bases; unmatched junction bases: 7. There are 15 residues in the CDR3. CDR3 residues: CASSFARGQSTEAFF. Here the CDR3 DNA reads TGTGCCAGCAGCTTTGCCAGGGGGCAAAGCACTGAAGCTTTCTTT.

This clonotype has at least ten counts. The chain links TRBV24-1 to TRBJ2-7; D is perhaps TRBD1 (5 bases). Trimming took off 3 bases at V and 0 bases at J, with 17 bases between the two ends. This CDR3 has 17 residues. Germline CDR1 and CDR2: KGHDR and SFDVKD. CDR3 sequence reads: CATSDPRDRPTSYEQYF. The CDR3 DNA reads as TGTGCCACCAGTGATCCGAGAGACAGACCGACCTCCTACGAGCAGTACTTC.

Ten or more counts support this clonotype. This chain uses TRBV28 with TRBJ2-7, with unresolved D. CDR3 length: 12 residues. Between the trimmed V and J ends, which lost 3 bases and 5 bases, there was a span of 8 bases. The germline CDR1 and CDR2 sequences are MDHEN and SYDVKM. CDR3 amino acids: CASSLGGHEQYF. The DNA for the CDR3 is TGTGCCAGCAGTTTGGGTGGCCACGAGCAGTACTTC.

This clonotype was picked up many times. This chain connects TRBV24-1 to TRBJ1-6, with no clear D. Germline V gene data show CDR1 as KGHDR and CDR2 as SFDVKD. Trimming stripped 9 bases from V and 14 bases from J, with 25 bases between. The CDR3 is 15 residues long. CDR3 DNA: TGTGCCACCGACCTGTGGACGCCCGACGGGAGGGCCCTCCACTTT. It translates to CATDLWTPDGRALHF.